This TCR beta chain originates from a study of vaccination effects on CD4 cells after COVID-19. Study results and caveats: The study found marked clonal contraction of infection- and vaccine-induced clones late after vaccination.

CDR1 SQVTM and CDR2 ANQGSEA come from the germline V gene. The CDR3 runs to 14 residues. Between the trimmed V and J ends, which lost 2 bases and 2 bases, there was a span of 10 bases. Generated by immunoSEQ multiplex PCR, the TCRdb table keeps only in-frame clones and is missing some. The table shows some 69,000 clones, with about 74% occurring only once. ViraFEST expansion of antigen-specific CD4+ T cells with viral peptide pools preceded sequencing. Following 10 days of culture, CD4+ T cells were isolated. Every participant took two doses of the BNT162b2 or mRNA-1273 vaccine. In the vaccine recipients, nucleocapsid antibodies were negative and there was no prior SARS-CoV-2 infection. IL-2 at about 10 IU/ml and peptides at 9.5 to 10 ug/ml were added to cultured PBMC, around 2.2 million per well. On both days 3 and 7, half of the culture medium was replaced with IL-2 medium. In this sample, this clone turned up a few times. What it binds is not known.

This chain uses TRBV29-1 with TRBJ2-1, with unresolved D. The source is a human donor who received a COVID-19 vaccine. Sequencing was performed on CD4+ T cells from PBMCs cultured with HCoV-229E spike peptides, taken after COVID-19 vaccination. The CDR3 bases are TGCAGCGTTGAACGTGGGGTCACCTACAATGAGCAGTTCTTC. Translated, it gives CSVERGVTYNEQFF.